This T cell receptor beta chain was recorded in a study of blood T cell repertoires in COVID-19. Study-level information: The study drew acute and convalescent COVID-19 samples from the United States, Italy and Spain.

Per the authors' pipeline: Reference gene primer amplification in the assay estimated nucleated cell counts. This table comes from immunoSEQ multiplex PCR, and its TCRdb copy is limited to in-frame clones, with some not included. From that table come the V and J calls and clone size; the DNA was used to work out D and trimming. The table lists some 80,000 clones, 82% of them singletons. This CDR3 comprises 16 residues. From germline, CDR1 is SGHRS and CDR2 YFSETQ. Trimming shortened V by 5 bases and J by 0 bases, and 15 bases separated the two germline ends. The sample was peripheral blood. The origin of this receptor is a woman between 65 and 79 years old with acute or convalescent COVID-19. The genes are TRBV5-1 and TRBJ1-3; D is possibly TRBD1 (6 bases). CDR3 DNA: TGCGCCAGCAGTAATGTTGGGGGCTACTCTGGAAACACCATATATTTT. Its protein product is CASSNVGGYSGNTIYF. The whole variable domain, filled in from reference TRBV5-1 and TRBJ1-3, reads KAGVTQTPRYLIKTRGQQVTLSCSPISGHRSVSWYQQTPGQGLQFLFEYFSETQRNKGNFPGRFSGRQFSNSRSEMNVSTLELGDSALYLCASSNVGGYSGNTIYFGEGSWLTVV.